The 10 T cell receptor beta chains in this list originate from one sample, sequenced in a study of CD8+ T cells in alopecia areata. The treatment was: oral pan-JAK inhibitor, 5-10 mg twice daily. In each case, RNA was isolated and then reverse transcribed into cDNA as the sequencing template. The method was immunoSEQ multiplex PCR; TCRdb's version includes in-frame clones alone and lacks a portion of them. Altogether 150,000 to 200,000 clones are present, approximately 60% being singletons, with the ten largest covering around 3.2%. Here the sequenced sample was CD4+ T cells sorted from blood, taken at week 4, from a patient treated with tofacitinib. These receptors all stem from a human donor with alopecia areata.

V usage is TRBV20-1 and J usage is TRBJ2-7, with a tentative D call TRBD1 (6 bases). This CDR3 has 11 residues. V was pared by 5 bases and J by 6 bases, with 11 bases between. The germline V gene has CDR1 DFQATT and CDR2 SNEGSKA (reference sequence). This CDR3 is CSAPRGFEQYF. In DNA form, the CDR3 reads TGCAGTGCTCCTAGGGGGTTCGAGCAGTACTTC.

The chain combines TRBV30 with TRBJ1-6; D call uncertain. CDR3 length equals 14 residues. Germline lookup yields CDR1 GTSNPN and CDR2 SVGIG (reference sequence). Trimming pared 6 bases from V and 4 bases from J, leaving 13 bases between. The DNA of the CDR3 is TGTGCCTGCCTGGGAAAAGGGTATAATTCACCCCTCCACTTT. It encodes CACLGKGYNSPLHF.

The rearrangement uses TRBV4-1 and TRBJ1-2, with 9 bases identical to TRBD1. The germline CDR1 and CDR2 sequences are MGHRA and YSYEKL. This CDR3 has 16 amino acids. The V gene end was trimmed by 0 bases and the J gene end by 8 bases; junction bases not matched to a gene: 10. This CDR3 reads CASSQEKGQGGEGYTF. CDR3 nucleotides: TGCGCCAGCAGCCAAGAAAAGGGACAGGGAGGAGAGGGCTACACCTTC.

This clone was found a few times. This chain connects TRBV5-4 to TRBJ2-5; a weak D match, TRBD2 (6 bases). V gave up 0 bases and J gave up 7 bases, with 16 bases separating them. The CDR3 length is 15 residues. Germline-derived CDR1 and CDR2 are SGHNT and YYREEE (reference sequence). The CDR3 coding sequence is TGTGCCAGCAGCTTGGCTCCCCGCGGGGCGGGGACCCAGTACTTC. Its protein is CASSLAPRGAGTQYF.

The chain has TRBV4-1 and TRBJ2-7; the D call may be TRBD1 or TRBD2 (6 bases each). This CDR3 region has 16 residues. With 1 base removed from V and 4 bases from J, the gap between germline ends came to 17 bases. Germline-derived CDR1 and CDR2 are MGHRA and YSYEKL. DNA of the CDR3: TGCGCCAGCAGCCAAGCACGGCCCACAGGGAGGTACGAGCAGTACTTC. Protein product: CASSQARPTGRYEQYF.

The gene calls are TRBV4-3 and TRBJ1-6; D is possibly TRBD1 (5 bases). Trimming cost V 0 bases and J 9 bases, with 18 bases left between them. CDR1 is LGHNA and CDR2 is YSLEER in the germline V gene. The CDR3 has 17 residues. CDR3 sequence: CASSQEAGRPNPSPLHF. The CDR3 DNA reads TGCGCCAGCAGCCAAGAGGCAGGGCGACCCAACCCTTCACCCCTCCACTTT.

The chain uses TRBV29-1 and TRBJ2-1; D gene ambiguous. Trimming pared 1 base from V and 0 bases from J, leaving 7 bases between. Looked up from germline, CDR1 is SQVTM and CDR2 is ANQGSEA. There are 14 residues in the CDR3. Here the CDR3 reads CSVEAVFSYNEQFF. CDR3 in DNA: TGCAGCGTTGAAGCGGTTTTCTCCTACAATGAGCAGTTCTTC.

This chain links TRBV15 with TRBJ1-3; 8 nucleotides agree with TRBD1. CDR1 LNHNV and CDR2 YYDKDF come from the germline V gene (reference sequence). The length of the CDR3 is 15 residues. V trimming: 3 bases; J trimming: 3 bases; junction bases outside the gene matches: 4. The CDR3 reads CATSRDTGGGNTIYF. CDR3 nucleotides: TGTGCCACCAGCAGGGATACAGGGGGTGGAAACACCATATATTTT.

The V call is TRBV29-1, the J call TRBJ2-5, with D possibly being TRBD1 (6 bases). Trimming took off 6 bases at V and 2 bases at J, with 13 bases between the two ends. Per germline, CDR1 SQVTM and CDR2 ANQGSEA. The CDR3 contains 13 residues. CDR3 sequence: CSVGLGGQETQYF. CDR3 DNA: TGCAGCGTGGGTCTAGGGGGACAAGAGACCCAGTACTTC.

The chain combines TRBV30 with TRBJ1-1; D is undetermined. Trimming left V 0 bases short and J 2 bases short, with 7 bases between. CDR3 length: 13 amino acids. CDR1 is GTSNPN and CDR2 is SVGIG in the germline V gene (reference sequence). This CDR3 is CAWSVYLNTEAFF. CDR3 nucleotides: TGTGCCTGGAGTGTGTACCTAAACACTGAAGCTTTCTTT.